The 28 T cell receptor beta chains given below trace back to one sample, sequenced in a study of blood T cell repertoires in COVID-19. TCRdb's table, derived via immunoSEQ multiplex PCR, lists solely in-frame clones and lacks some. Altogether about 140,000 clones are present, around 80% being singletons, with the ten largest covering roughly 3.5%. Sequencing used peripheral blood. These receptors came from a man between 60 and 75 years old with acute or convalescent COVID-19.

V gene TRBV5-5 combines with J gene TRBJ2-7; TRBD1 matches at 8 bases. The CDR3 has 14 residues. From germline, CDR1 is SGHKS and CDR2 YYEKEE (reference sequence). J was trimmed by 2 bases and V by 4 bases; bases with no gene match: 5. In DNA form, the CDR3 reads TGTGCCAGCAGCCTCCAACAGGGGGCCTACGAGCAGTACTTC. Translated: CASSLQQGAYEQYF.

J is TRBJ2-7 and V is TRBV6-5; perhaps TRBD1 as D (6 bases). Deletions cut 2 bases from V and 2 bases from J, with 13 bases between. Germline CDR1 and CDR2: MNHEY and SVGAGI. The CDR3 is 15 residues long. CDR3 bases: TGTGCCAGCAGTTACCAGGGGTCCCTCCCCTACGAGCAGTACTTC. Protein sequence: CASSYQGSLPYEQYF.

The chain employs TRBV24-1 and TRBJ1-4, with 7 bases identical to TRBD1. This CDR3 contains 14 residues. J was trimmed by 7 bases and V by 4 bases; bases with no gene match: 5. Germline V gene lookup returns CDR1 KGHDR and CDR2 SFDVKD. The CDR3 DNA is TGTGCCACCAGTGACCGGACAGGCGCTGAAAAACTGTTTTTT. It translates to CATSDRTGAEKLFF.

The rearrangement joins TRBV2 to TRBJ2-1; 9 positions agree with TRBD2. The CDR3 is made up of 13 amino acids. Germline V CDR1 and CDR2: SNHLY, FYNNEI. J gave up 13 bases and V 7 bases, and 11 bases lay outside the gene matches. CDR3 bases: TGTGCCAGCAACTTAGGTGTAGCGGGGGAACAGTTCTTC. It encodes CASNLGVAGEQFF.

The V and J genes are TRBV6-6 and TRBJ1-6; TRBD1 matches at 8 bases. After removal of 7 bases from V and 6 bases from J, the junction contained 11 bases not matched to a gene. CDR3 size: 16 residues. Germline V gene data show CDR1 as MNHNY and CDR2 as SVGAGI (reference sequence). Written as DNA, the CDR3 is TGTGCCAGCAACCCCGTGGGCAGGGGGCTTAATTCACCCCTCCACTTT. It yields the protein CASNPVGRGLNSPLHF.

This clone was detected once. The V gene is TRBV20-1, the J gene TRBJ1-2, with D possibly being TRBD1 (5 bases). The germline V and J ends were trimmed by 0 bases and 8 bases, with 7 bases remaining between them. The CDR3 sequence is 11 residues long. Germline V CDR1 and CDR2: DFQATT, SNEGSKA (reference sequence). The CDR3: CSARDGGGYTF. The CDR3 region has the DNA TGCAGTGCTAGAGATGGGGGGGGCTACACCTTC.

V is TRBV3-1 (or the pseudogene TRBV3-2) and J is TRBJ2-2, with 10 positions matching TRBD2. Germline CDR1 is LGHDT and CDR2 is YNNKEL (reference sequence). The CDR3 consists of 15 residues. Losses at the gene ends were 4 bases for V and 1 base for J; bases not matched to a gene: 0. CDR3 amino acids: CASSRTSGNTGELFF. The DNA of the CDR3 is TGTGCCAGCAGCCGGACTAGCGGGAACACCGGGGAGCTGTTTTTT.

CDR3 sequence reads: CASSPVSGTSGYEQYF. CDR3 nucleotides: TGTGCCAGCTCACCCGTTTCTGGGACTAGCGGCTACGAGCAGTACTTC. V is TRBV18 and J is TRBJ2-7; 11 nucleotides match TRBD2. The germline V gene encodes CDR1 KGHSH and CDR2 LQKENI. Trimming took 3 bases from V and 3 from J; bases not matched to a gene: 7. The CDR3 totals 16 residues. Looking up the rest from reference TRBV18 and TRBJ2-7 gives the full variable domain: NAGVMQNPRHLVRRRGQEARLRCSPMKGHSHVYWYRQLPEEGLKFMVYLQKENIIDESGMPKERFSAEFPKEGPSILRIQQVVRGDSAAYFCASSPVSGTSGYEQYFGPGTRLTVT.

V usage is TRBV3-1 (or the pseudogene TRBV3-2) and J usage is TRBJ2-1; no clear D gene. With 0 bases removed from V and 4 bases from J, the gap between germline ends came to 10 bases. CDR3 length: 15 amino acids. The V gene's germline CDR1 is LGHDT and CDR2 YNNKEL (reference sequence). CDR3 loop: CASSQDLLDYNEQFF. CDR3 bases: TGTGCCAGCAGCCAAGATCTCCTAGATTACAATGAGCAGTTCTTC.

The chain uses TRBV27 and TRBJ2-1, with D possibly being TRBD2 (7 bases). The germline V gene has CDR1 MNHEY and CDR2 SMNVEV (reference sequence). This CDR3 comprises 15 residues. The V end was cut by 2 bases, the J end by 4 bases, with 12 bases between. CDR3 sequence: CASSLTGRDYNEQFF. The CDR3, as DNA: TGTGCCAGCAGTTTAACAGGGAGGGATTACAATGAGCAGTTCTTC.

The chain joins TRBV6-6 to TRBJ2-1; TRBD2 aligns across 12 bases. This CDR3 has 18 amino acids. Germline V gene sequence: CDR1 MNHNY, CDR2 SVGAGI (reference sequence). The junction had 8 bases not matched to a gene; V was cut back by 5 bases and J by 0 bases. The CDR3 region is CASSPTSGSGSSYNEQFF. CDR3 DNA sequence: TGTGCCAGCAGTCCGACTAGCGGGAGTGGCAGCTCCTACAATGAGCAGTTCTTC.

This clone was seen many times. This chain connects TRBV7-9 to TRBJ2-7; a possible D gene is TRBD2 (7 bases). The V end lost 1 base, the J end lost 3 bases, and 16 bases lay between the germline ends. This CDR3 has 16 amino acids. Germline values: CDR1 SEHNR, CDR2 FQNEAQ (reference sequence). The CDR3 is CASSLEAGALNYEQYF. DNA for the CDR3: TGTGCCAGCAGCTTAGAGGCGGGGGCCTTAAACTACGAGCAGTACTTC.

J is TRBJ1-5 and V is TRBV9; the D gene is possibly TRBD1 (6 bases). V was shortened by 0 bases and J by 0 bases, with 16 bases between the two germline ends. CDR1 and CDR2 (germline): SGDLS, YYNGEE. The CDR3 runs to 18 residues. CDR3 DNA: TGTGCCAGCAGCGTAGGGCCAGGGGTAGAAGCTAGCAATCAGCCCCAGCATTTT. Amino acids: CASSVGPGVEASNQPQHF. Using reference TRBV9 and TRBJ1-5 for the parts outside the CDR3, the full variable domain is DSGVTQTPKHLITATGQRVTLRCSPRSGDLSVYWYQQSLDQGLQFLIQYYNGEERAKGNILERFSAQQFPDLHSELNLSSLELGDSALYFCASSVGPGVEASNQPQHFGDGTRLSIL.

This clone came up a few times. The chain uses TRBV7-8 and TRBJ1-1, with no clear D. Germline V gene lookup returns CDR1 SGHVS and CDR2 FQNEAQ. Trimming stripped 5 bases from V and 6 bases from J, with 13 bases between. This CDR3 spans 13 amino acids. The CDR3 nucleotides are TGTGCCAGCAGCCCCGAAGGGCGGGCTGAAGCTTTCTTT. Translation gives CASSPEGRAEAFF. The full variable domain, with the rest looked up from reference TRBV7-8 and TRBJ1-1, is GAGVSQSPRYKVAKRGQDVALRCDPISGHVSLFWYQQALGQGPEFLTYFQNEAQLDKSGLPSDRFFAERPEGSVSTLKIQRTQQEDSAVYLCASSPEGRAEAFFGQGTRLTVV.

This chain connects TRBV6-5 to TRBJ1-1; D uncertain. The germline gives CDR1 MNHEY, CDR2 SVGAGI. This CDR3 region has 13 residues. V shed 5 bases and J shed 8 bases, with 15 bases lying between them. CDR3 protein: CASSPPQTSEAFF. In DNA, the CDR3 is TGTGCCAGCAGTCCGCCGCAGACTTCCGAAGCTTTCTTT.

The chain employs TRBV10-3 and TRBJ1-3; 9 nucleotides line up with TRBD1. Looked up from germline, CDR1 is ENHRY and CDR2 is SYGVKD. The V segment lost 3 bases and the J segment 4 bases; nucleotides outside the gene matches: 4. The CDR3 contains 15 residues. CDR3 sequence: CAISDPGTGGNTIYF. Written as DNA, the CDR3 is TGTGCCATCAGTGATCCCGGGACAGGGGGAAACACCATATATTTT.

The rearrangement joins TRBV6-5 to TRBJ1-3; 9 bases fit TRBD1. Trimming removed 2 bases from V and 4 bases from J; junction bases left unmatched: 3. CDR3 length equals 15 residues. Germline CDR1 is MNHEY and CDR2 is SVGAGI. CDR3 nucleotides: TGTGCCAGCAGTTACCAGGGACAGGGCGGAAACACCATATATTTT. Translating it yields CASSYQGQGGNTIYF.

The V and J genes are TRBV6-6 and TRBJ2-5; tentatively, D is TRBD2 (5 bases). This CDR3 is built from 15 residues. The V end lost 1 base, the J end lost 2 bases, and 11 bases lay between the germline ends. Germline V gene data show CDR1 as MNHNY and CDR2 as SVGAGI (reference sequence). The CDR3 bases are TGTGCCAGCAGTTACTTGGGGTCGGGGCAAGAGACCCAGTACTTC. This translates into CASSYLGSGQETQYF.

The gene calls are TRBV29-1 and TRBJ1-2, with TRBD1 as a possible D gene (6 bases). V lost 4 bases and J 5 bases, leaving 17 bases between the germline ends. Germline V CDR1 and CDR2: SQVTM, ANQGSEA. CDR3 size: 14 residues. CDR3 bases: TGCAGCGTTGTGGACAGTCCAACTGGTTATGGCTACACCTTC. Its translation is CSVVDSPTGYGYTF.

This chain joins TRBV3-1 (or the pseudogene TRBV3-2) and TRBJ1-1, with TRBD1 matching over 7 bases. CDR1 and CDR2 (germline): LGHDT, YNNKEL (reference sequence). The CDR3 is 16 residues long. The trim removed 3 bases at V and 0 bases at J, leaving 7 bases unmatched. The CDR3 DNA is TGTGCCAGCAGCCAGGGCAGGGGGGCCATGAACACTGAAGCTTTCTTT. It is translated as CASSQGRGAMNTEAFF.

The chain couples TRBV7-2 to TRBJ1-3; D ambiguous. Trimming cost V 1 base and J 7 bases, with 5 bases left between them. This CDR3 has 12 amino acids. The germline V gene has CDR1 SGHTA and CDR2 FQGNSA. The CDR3 protein is CASSLERNTIYF. The CDR3 DNA reads as TGTGCCAGCAGCTTAGAGCGGAACACCATATATTTT.

In nucleotides, the CDR3 is TGCGCCAGCAGCCAGGGGACGGATGGAATTCAGTACTTC. This codes for CASSQGTDGIQYF. The rearrangement links TRBV5-1 to TRBJ2-4, with TRBD1 as a possible D gene (6 bases). The V gene's germline CDR1 is SGHRS and CDR2 YFSETQ. The CDR3 runs to 13 residues. V dropped 4 bases and J dropped 10 bases, with 15 bases sitting between them.

This clone was seen a handful of times. The chain employs TRBV19 and TRBJ1-5; the match to TRBD1 covers 11 bases. The germline V gene encodes CDR1 LNHDA and CDR2 SQIVND (reference sequence). V gave up 4 bases and J gave up 6 bases; unmatched junction bases: 2. The CDR3 consists of 14 residues. The CDR3 protein is CASSRGQGGQPQHF. For the CDR3, the DNA is TGTGCCAGTAGTAGGGGACAGGGGGGTCAGCCCCAGCATTTT.

V usage is TRBV11-1 and J usage is TRBJ1-2, with D perhaps matching TRBD1 (5 bases). CDR3 length: 14 residues. Germline lookup yields CDR1 SGHAT and CDR2 FQDESV (reference sequence). V was clipped by 5 bases and J by 2 bases, with 12 bases between them. This CDR3 reads CASSPRGGNYGYTF. CDR3 bases: TGTGCCAGCAGCCCCCGGGGGGGGAACTATGGCTACACCTTC. Filled out from reference TRBV11-1 and TRBJ1-2, the complete variable domain reads EAEVAQSPRYKITEKSQAVAFWCDPISGHATLYWYRQILGQGPELLVQFQDESVVDDSQLPKDRFSAERLKGVDSTLKIQPAELGDSAMYLCASSPRGGNYGYTFGSGTRLTVV.

V usage is TRBV18 and J usage is TRBJ1-4, with D perhaps TRBD1 (6 bases). With 4 bases removed from V and 14 bases from J, the gap between germline ends came to 11 bases. The germline V gene has CDR1 KGHSH and CDR2 LQKENI. The CDR3 is 11 amino acids. The CDR3 DNA follows: TGTGCCAGCTCACTCGGACAGAGCCTGTTTTTT. Amino acids: CASSLGQSLFF.

J is TRBJ2-3 and V is TRBV28; the match to TRBD2 covers 10 bases. The trim removed 2 bases at V and 4 bases at J, leaving 6 bases unmatched. The CDR3 runs 16 residues. Germline V gene sequence: CDR1 MDHEN, CDR2 SYDVKM. The DNA of the CDR3 is TGTGCCAGCAGTTTACTAGCGGGAGAACGGGCAGATACGCAGTATTTT. Protein: CASSLLAGERADTQYF.

This clone was counted between two and nine times. The V call is TRBV9, the J call TRBJ1-6, with D possibly being TRBD1 (5 bases). The CDR3 is 14 residues long. CDR1 is SGDLS and CDR2 is YYNGEE in the germline V gene. The V and J ends lost 0 bases and 6 bases respectively, with 7 bases between them. This CDR3 is CASSVEGVNSPLHF. The DNA for the CDR3 is TGTGCCAGCAGCGTAGAAGGGGTTAATTCACCCCTCCACTTT.

This clone has only a few counts. This chain joins TRBV27 and TRBJ1-1; D perhaps matches TRBD1 (6 bases). This CDR3 is built from 13 residues. The germline gives CDR1 MNHEY, CDR2 SMNVEV (reference sequence). V was clipped by 5 bases and J by 3 bases, with 10 bases between them. In DNA form, the CDR3 reads TGTGCCAGCAGTCCAAACAGGGACACTGAAGCTTTCTTT. It yields the protein CASSPNRDTEAFF.